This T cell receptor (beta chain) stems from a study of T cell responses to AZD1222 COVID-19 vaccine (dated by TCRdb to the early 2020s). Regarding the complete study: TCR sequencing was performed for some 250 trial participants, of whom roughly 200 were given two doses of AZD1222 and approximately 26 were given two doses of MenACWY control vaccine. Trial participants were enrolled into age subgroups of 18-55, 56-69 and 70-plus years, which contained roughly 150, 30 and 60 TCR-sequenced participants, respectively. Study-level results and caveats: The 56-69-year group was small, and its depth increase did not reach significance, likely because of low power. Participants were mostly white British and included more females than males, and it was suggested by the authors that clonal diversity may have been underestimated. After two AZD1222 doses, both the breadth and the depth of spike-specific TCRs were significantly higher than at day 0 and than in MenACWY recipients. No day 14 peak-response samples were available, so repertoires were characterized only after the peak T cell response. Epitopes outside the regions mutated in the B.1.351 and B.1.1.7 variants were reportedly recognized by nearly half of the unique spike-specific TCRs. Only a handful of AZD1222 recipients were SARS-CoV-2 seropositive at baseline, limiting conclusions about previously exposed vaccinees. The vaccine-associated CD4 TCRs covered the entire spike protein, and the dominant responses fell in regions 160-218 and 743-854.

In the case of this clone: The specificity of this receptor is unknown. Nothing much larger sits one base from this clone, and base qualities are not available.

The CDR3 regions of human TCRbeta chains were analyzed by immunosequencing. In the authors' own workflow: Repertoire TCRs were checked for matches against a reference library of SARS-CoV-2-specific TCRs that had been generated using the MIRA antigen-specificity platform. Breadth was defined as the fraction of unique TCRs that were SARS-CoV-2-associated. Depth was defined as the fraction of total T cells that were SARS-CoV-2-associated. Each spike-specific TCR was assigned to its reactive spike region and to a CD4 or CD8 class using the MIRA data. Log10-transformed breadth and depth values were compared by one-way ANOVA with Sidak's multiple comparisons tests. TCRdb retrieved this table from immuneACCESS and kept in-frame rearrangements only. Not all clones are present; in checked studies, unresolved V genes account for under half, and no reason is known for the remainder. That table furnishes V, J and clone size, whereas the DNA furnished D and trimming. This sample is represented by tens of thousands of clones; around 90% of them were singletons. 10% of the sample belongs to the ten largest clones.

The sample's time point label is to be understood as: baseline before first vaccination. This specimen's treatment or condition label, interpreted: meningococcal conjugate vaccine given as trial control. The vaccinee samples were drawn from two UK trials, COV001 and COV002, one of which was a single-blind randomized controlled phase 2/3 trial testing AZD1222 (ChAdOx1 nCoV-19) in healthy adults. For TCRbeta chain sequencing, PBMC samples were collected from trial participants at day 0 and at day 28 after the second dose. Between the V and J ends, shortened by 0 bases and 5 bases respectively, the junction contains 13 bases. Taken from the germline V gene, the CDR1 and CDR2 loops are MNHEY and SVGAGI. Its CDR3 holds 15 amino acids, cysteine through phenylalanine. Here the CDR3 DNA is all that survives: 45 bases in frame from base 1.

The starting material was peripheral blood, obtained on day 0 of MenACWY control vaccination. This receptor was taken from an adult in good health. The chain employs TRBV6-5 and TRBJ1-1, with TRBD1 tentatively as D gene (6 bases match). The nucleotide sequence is TGTGCCAGCAGTTACTCGGGTAGGGGGTCTACTGAAGCTTTCTTT. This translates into CASSYSGRGSTEAFF.